This T cell receptor beta chain derives from a study of T-cell reconstitution after alpha-beta-depleted transplantation in children. The study's findings and limits: About two months after transplant, alpha-beta T cells reportedly came from several hundred expanded graft clones. By one year post-transplant, T-cell counts and diversity largely arose from T cells that were newly produced. Surviving recipient cells, namely T cells and thymic progenitors, were the source of high day-60 TCRbeta diversity in some patients.

Using unique molecular identifiers, the investigators prepared the TCRbeta library. MiXCR was run by TCRdb on the PCR reads, yielding one entry per CDR3 protein. The table has some 830,000 distinct CDR3 sequences, roughly 15% seen once; the top ten hold approximately 5%. This clonotype has a handful of counts. No antigen is known for it. Trimming took 5 bases from V and 1 from J, leaving 15 bases between them. Per the germline V gene, CDR1 is SQVTM and CDR2 is ANQGSEA. The CDR3 sequence is 14 residues long. The material was PBMCs, mostly from graft donor cells, obtained 360 days after TCRalphabeta/CD19-depleted stem cell transplant. This chain joins TRBV29-1 and TRBJ2-7; the D gene is possibly TRBD2 (6 bases). The TCR sequence derives from a male patient aged 5 to 17 who had a stem cell transplant for acute lymphoblastic leukemia, so the T cells may come from the graft donor. The CDR3 DNA reads as TGCAGCGTTAGGGTACGGGACTTTTCCTACGAGCAGTACTTC. Residues: CSVRVRDFSYEQYF.